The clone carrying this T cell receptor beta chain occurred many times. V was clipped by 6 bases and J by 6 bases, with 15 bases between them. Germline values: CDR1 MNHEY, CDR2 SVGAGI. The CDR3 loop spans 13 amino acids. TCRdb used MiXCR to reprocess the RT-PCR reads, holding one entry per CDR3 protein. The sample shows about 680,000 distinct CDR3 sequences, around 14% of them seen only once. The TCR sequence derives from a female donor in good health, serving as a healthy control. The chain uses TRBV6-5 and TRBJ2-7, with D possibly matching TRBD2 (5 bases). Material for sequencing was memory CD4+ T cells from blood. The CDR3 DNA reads TGTGCCAGCAGCCCTACTACTAGTCGCGAGCAGTACTTC. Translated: CASSPTTSREQYF.